This T cell receptor (beta chain) was sequenced for a study of cytomegalovirus exposure and HLA in healthy donors. Whole-study context: Prior work identified 120 million or so unique TCR beta sequences in about 179 million T cells.

Between the trimmed V and J ends, which lost 8 bases and 0 bases, there was a span of 18 bases. Germline lookup yields CDR1 SGHRS and CDR2 YFSETQ. The CDR3 extends over 16 amino acids. The PCR employed 60 Vbeta primers together with 13 Jbeta primers. The assay was immunoSEQ multiplex PCR, and TCRdb's table has in-frame clones only and misses some. The sample records under 250,000 clones, around 73% being singletons. Material for sequencing was PBMCs. The TCR comes from a male donor in good health and CMV-seronegative. V usage is TRBV5-1 and J usage is TRBJ2-1; D may be TRBD1 (6 bases). CDR3 in amino acids: CASSTGTSSSYNEQFF. CDR3 in DNA: TGCGCCAGTTCGACAGGTACCTCTAGCTCCTACAATGAGCAGTTCTTC. Full variable domain (missing parts from reference TRBV5-1 and TRBJ2-1): KAGVTQTPRYLIKTRGQQVTLSCSPISGHRSVSWYQQTPGQGLQFLFEYFSETQRNKGNFPGRFSGRQFSNSRSEMNVSTLELGDSALYLCASSTGTSSSYNEQFFGPGTRLTVL.